The present T cell receptor beta chain was sequenced within a study of shared clonotypes between healthy human individuals. Study observations and caveats: Between several donors, naive CD4 clonotypes were shared at a level of around 4.8%. In contrast to clonotypes shared by all four donors, non-shared clonotypes had lower generation probabilities. On the whole, naive subsets had larger estimated richness than memory subsets had.

Note on this clone: What it binds is not known. Other DNA sequences in this sample translate to the same CDR3.

In the sorted-subset replicate PCRs, 200 ng DNA, roughly 30,000 T cell genomes, was used. Only in-frame clones appear in the TCRdb table, and some are missing; sequencing was by immunoSEQ multiplex PCR. The table lists about 2,100,000 clones, roughly 91% of them singletons. Germline lookup yields CDR1 SGHVS and CDR2 FQNEAQ. This CDR3 region has 15 residues. Trimming shortened V by 1 base and J by 2 bases, and 10 bases separated the two germline ends. Naive CD8 cells were CD45RO-negative, positively selected for CCR7, excluding terminally differentiated effector memory CD45RA+ cells. V is TRBV7-8 and J is TRBJ2-3; maybe TRBD2 (5 bases). This TCR derives from a man aged 18 to 30 in good health. Some clones in this sample may be carry-over from other donors' samples. Sequenced input: naive CD8+ T cells from PBMCs. This chain's CDR3 is CASSLVGGLTDTQYF. CDR3 DNA: TGTGCCAGCAGCTTAGTAGGTGGACTCACAGATACGCAGTATTTT.